This T cell receptor (beta chain) originates from a study of blood T cell repertoires in COVID-19. Generated by immunoSEQ multiplex PCR, the TCRdb table keeps only in-frame clones and is missing some. The data hold 250,000 to 350,000 clones, with about 85% observed a single time. Sequencing was carried out using peripheral blood. The TCR originated in a human donor with COVID-19, enrolled during active disease. The donor label of this sample is uncertain.

Written as DNA, the CDR3 is TGTGCCAGCAGTTACCATGGGGGAGGGCCCTACAATGAGCAGTTCTTC. Its translation is CASSYHGGGPYNEQFF. The V call is TRBV6-2 or TRBV6-3, the J call TRBJ2-1; 7 nucleotides align to TRBD2. Trimming cost V 2 bases and J 2 bases; bases outside gene matches: 6. The V gene's germline CDR1 is MNHEY and CDR2 SVGEGT. This CDR3 contains 16 residues.